Presented here are 9 T cell receptor beta chains from one specimen sequenced in a study of control samples from healthy donors and cancer patients. Produced via immunoSEQ multiplex PCR; TCRdb's table is partial and in-frame only. Among 150,000 to 200,000 clones listed, around 90% were seen once. Sequencing used blood. The receptors come from a man aged 25 to 45 in good health.

The sample holds one count of this clone. The rearrangement joins TRBV7-6 to TRBJ1-4, with D maybe TRBD1 (6 bases). Trimming removed 7 bases at V and 10 bases at J, with 13 bases between. The CDR3 extends over 12 amino acids. CDR1 SGHVS and CDR2 FNYEAQ come from the germline V gene. CDR3 bases: TGTGCCAGCAATAAACAGGGCGGAAAACTGTTTTTT. It is translated as CASNKQGGKLFF.

The V and J genes are TRBV15 and TRBJ2-5, with 8 positions matching TRBD2. J was trimmed by 4 bases and V by 0 bases; bases with no gene match: 4. This CDR3 is built from 15 residues. Germline V gene data show CDR1 as LNHNV and CDR2 as YYDKDF (reference sequence). The CDR3 DNA follows: TGTGCCACCAGCAGAGATGACAGCGGGAGAGAGACCCAGTACTTC. Residues: CATSRDDSGRETQYF.

This clone was seen just once. The chain carries TRBV7-7 and TRBJ2-3; D unresolved. The CDR3 covers 13 residues. The germline V and J ends were trimmed by 1 base and 1 base, with 3 bases remaining between them. Germline CDR1 SSHAT, CDR2 FNYEAQ (reference sequence). In nucleotides, the CDR3 is TGTGCCAGCAGCTTAGAGGGCACAGATACGCAGTATTTT. Amino acid sequence: CASSLEGTDTQYF.

This clone was seen more than once but under ten times. J is TRBJ2-3 and V is TRBV25-1; weak D call: TRBD2 (6 bases). The germline V and J ends were trimmed by 4 bases and 2 bases, with 16 bases remaining between them. The CDR3 runs to 16 residues. Germline lookup yields CDR1 MGHDK and CDR2 SYGVNS. For the CDR3, the DNA is TGTGCCAGCAGTGGTTTGGGAGGAGCGAACACAGATACGCAGTATTTT. Protein product: CASSGLGGANTDTQYF.

This chain joins TRBV28 and TRBJ1-3; D might be TRBD1 (5 bases). The CDR3 totals 13 residues. The germline V gene encodes CDR1 MDHEN and CDR2 SYDVKM. The V end lost 6 bases, the J end lost 2 bases, and 8 bases lay between the germline ends. CDR3 bases: TGTGCCAGCAGGGAAGGGGCTGGAAACACCATATATTTT. Its protein product is CASREGAGNTIYF.

The sample holds one count of this clone. One end of the junction varies from germline; a read error may be responsible. V gene TRBV9 combines with J gene TRBJ2-3; no firm D call. The CDR3 extends over 15 amino acids. CDR1 and CDR2 (germline): SGDLS, YYNGEE. In DNA, the CDR3 is TGTGCCAGCAGCGTAGCGCAAGGAAGCACGGATACGCAGTATTTT. This codes for CASSVAQGSTDTQYF. The full variable domain, completed using reference TRBV9 and TRBJ2-3, is DSGVTQTPKHLITATGQRVTLRCSPRSGDLSVYWYQQSLDQGLQFLIQYYNGEERAKGNILERFSAQQFPDLHSELNLSSLELGDSALYFCASSVAQGSTDTQYFGPGTRLTVL.

The V gene is TRBV7-9, the J gene TRBJ2-5; unclear D gene. The CDR3 has 11 residues. Trimming took off 5 bases at V and 2 bases at J, with 3 bases between the two ends. Germline CDR1 reads SEHNR; CDR2 reads FQNEAQ (reference sequence). CDR3 bases: TGTGCCAGCAGCCATCAAGAGACCCAGTACTTC. Translation gives CASSHQETQYF.

CDR3 sequence reads: CATSEGVDTQYF. The CDR3 nucleotides read TGTGCCACCAGTGAAGGTGTAGATACGCAGTATTTT. The chain has TRBV24-1 and TRBJ2-3; D is ambiguous. The CDR3 sequence is 12 residues long. Germline V gene data show CDR1 as KGHDR and CDR2 as SFDVKD. Trimming removed 4 bases from V and 5 bases from J, with 6 bases in between.

This rearrangement joins TRBV4-3 to TRBJ2-1; tentative D call: TRBD1 (6 bases). The V end was cut by 4 bases, the J end by 6 bases, with 16 bases between. The CDR3 runs 15 residues. Germline loops: CDR1 LGHNA, CDR2 YSLEER. The CDR3 DNA reads TGCGCCAGCAGCCGAGACAGGTCCCCATCCAATGAGCAGTTCTTC. Amino acids: CASSRDRSPSNEQFF.